The clone carrying this T cell receptor beta chain was seen a handful of times. No antigen is known for it. This sample was included in a study of regulatory dendritic cells for organ transplantation. Generated by immunoSEQ multiplex PCR, the TCRdb table keeps only in-frame clones and is missing some. The sample carries some 9,300 clones, around 71% recorded once. Germline loops: CDR1 SGHNT, CDR2 YENEEA. The V gene lost 2 bases and the J gene lost 3 bases, with 4 bases spanning the gap. The CDR3 totals 13 residues. CFSE-labeled sorted T cells met regulatory or mature dendritic cells for around 5 days. The origin of this receptor is a human donor in good health. Sample: naive CD4+ T cells from blood cultured with dendritic cells. The subset is: CD45RA+ naive T cells. This chain connects TRBV11-3 to TRBJ2-2, with D unresolved. The DNA of the CDR3 is TGTGCCAGCAGCTTACGGGACACCGGGGAGCTGTTTTTT. Translated: CASSLRDTGELFF. Full variable domain (rest looked up from reference TRBV11-3 and TRBJ2-2): EAGVVQSPRYKIIEKKQPVAFWCNPISGHNTLYWYLQNLGQGPELLIRYENEEAVDDSQLPKDRFSAERLKGVDSTLKIQPAELGDSAVYLCASSLRDTGELFFGEGSRLTVL.